The 30 T cell receptor beta chains below come from one sample, sequenced in a study of graft-versus-host responses after intestinal transplantation. Their cognate antigens are unknown. Here immunoSEQ multiplex PCR was the method, and the copy in TCRdb shows in-frame clones only, minus some. The sample has about 85,000 clones; approximately 80% are singletons. The sample in question was unstimulated CD4+ T cells sorted from spleen or lymph node cells, obtained before intestinal transplant. The receptor source for this set is a human donor who received an intestinal transplant.

This chain links TRBV5-1 with TRBJ2-3, with 9 bases lining up with TRBD1. Trimming took 4 bases from V and 4 from J; bases not matched to a gene: 7. The CDR3 has 15 residues. From germline, CDR1 is SGHRS and CDR2 YFSETQ. CDR3 DNA: TGCGCCAGCAGCACTACAGGGGGCCTGGCAGATACGCAGTATTTT. This sequence encodes CASSTTGGLADTQYF.

The chain couples TRBV5-1 to TRBJ1-3, with D possibly TRBD1 on 6 matching bases. Germline CDR1 SGHRS, CDR2 YFSETQ. The CDR3 is 14 amino acids. Trimming shortened V by 2 bases and J by 2 bases, and 8 bases separated the two germline ends. The CDR3 region has the DNA TGCGCCAGCAGCTTCGGACAGACTGGAAACACCATATATTTT. Protein sequence: CASSFGQTGNTIYF.

This chain links TRBV5-1 with TRBJ2-1, with 11 bases lining up with TRBD2. Germline loops: CDR1 SGHRS, CDR2 YFSETQ. With 4 bases clipped from V and 4 bases from J, the junction kept 7 bases outside the gene matches. The CDR3 spans 16 residues. The CDR3, as DNA: TGCGCCAGCAGCCCCACCCCTAGCGGGGGGTACAATGAGCAGTTCTTC. This codes for CASSPTPSGGYNEQFF.

This clone was picked up one time. The V and J genes are TRBV18 and TRBJ2-2, with D maybe TRBD2 (5 bases). Deletions cut 2 bases from V and 6 bases from J, with 13 bases between. The CDR3 sequence is 15 residues long. Germline-derived CDR1 and CDR2 are KGHSH and LQKENI. The CDR3 region is CASSPVEGGPGELFF. DNA for the CDR3: TGTGCCAGCTCACCAGTCGAGGGCGGACCCGGGGAGCTGTTTTTT.

The chain links TRBV6-5 to TRBJ1-1, with 8 bases lining up with TRBD1. V lost 11 bases to trimming and J lost 4 bases; unmatched junction nucleotides: 12. Germline CDR1 MNHEY, CDR2 SVGAGI. The CDR3 runs 14 residues. CDR3 region: CAAQGAFYSTEAFF. The DNA of the CDR3 is TGTGCCGCCCAGGGGGCTTTCTATAGCACTGAAGCTTTCTTT.

J is TRBJ2-5 and V is TRBV11-2; 9 bases are shared with TRBD1. The germline V gene has CDR1 SGHAT and CDR2 FQNNGV. V trimming: 2 bases; J trimming: 7 bases; junction bases outside the gene matches: 5. The CDR3 loop spans 14 amino acids. The CDR3 loop is CASSLPGQGGTQYF. The DNA of the CDR3 is TGTGCCAGCAGCTTACCGGGACAGGGAGGGACCCAGTACTTC.

Points on this clone: This sample also contains other DNA sequences that code for the same CDR3. This chain uses TRBV9 with TRBJ2-5; D perhaps matches TRBD2 (6 bases). Germline lookup yields CDR1 SGDLS and CDR2 YYNGEE. The CDR3 contains 14 residues. The ends were cut back, 0 bases at V and 2 bases at J, with 8 bases in the middle. The CDR3 loop is CASSVAGGQETQYF. The CDR3 nucleotides read TGTGCCAGCAGCGTAGCTGGGGGGCAAGAGACCCAGTACTTC.

The V and J genes are TRBV18 and TRBJ2-3; a possible D gene is TRBD1 (5 bases). Trimming shortened V by 4 bases and J by 2 bases, and 7 bases separated the two germline ends. The V gene's germline CDR1 is KGHSH and CDR2 LQKENI. This CDR3 spans 13 amino acids. CDR3 loop: CASSRTHTDTQYF. In nucleotides, the CDR3 is TGTGCCAGCTCACGGACACACACAGATACGCAGTATTTT.

The rearrangement joins TRBV6-5 to TRBJ2-1; D is possibly TRBD2 (6 bases). CDR1 and CDR2 (germline): MNHEY, SVGAGI. V dropped 4 bases and J dropped 14 bases, with 15 bases sitting between them. The CDR3 has 12 residues. This CDR3 reads CASSSTEGVEFF. The CDR3, as DNA: TGTGCCAGCAGTTCCACGGAGGGAGTTGAGTTCTTC.

This clone was detected once. The chain joins TRBV6-5 to TRBJ1-1; 7 nucleotides agree with TRBD1. The CDR3 length is 14 residues. V shed 2 bases, J shed 5 bases, and the junction held 5 bases outside the gene matches. The germline V gene encodes CDR1 MNHEY and CDR2 SVGAGI. CDR3 residues: CASSYRQGGTEAFF. The CDR3 DNA sequence: TGTGCCAGCAGTTACCGACAGGGCGGGACTGAAGCTTTCTTT.

The chain employs TRBV5-1 and TRBJ2-5; 12 bases fit TRBD2. The V and J ends lost 0 bases and 5 bases, in that order; junction bases with no gene match: 8. From germline, CDR1 is SGHRS and CDR2 YFSETQ. This CDR3 comprises 17 residues. The DNA of the CDR3 is TGCGCCAGCAGCTTGGAGGCTAGCGGGGGGGCGTACGAGACCCAGTACTTC. Translated, it gives CASSLEASGGAYETQYF.

The chain recombines TRBV2 with TRBJ2-7; maybe TRBD1 (6 bases). Per the germline V gene, CDR1 is SNHLY and CDR2 is FYNNEI. With 6 bases removed from V and 5 bases from J, the gap between germline ends came to 14 bases. The CDR3 is 13 residues long. CDR3 nucleotide sequence: TGTGCCAGCAGGGAAACAGGGCCGCACGAGCAGTACTTC. Residues: CASRETGPHEQYF.

The chain joins TRBV6-5 to TRBJ2-1; TRBD2 is a possible D gene (6 bases). The CDR3 is 14 residues long. Between the trimmed V and J ends, which lost 7 bases and 6 bases, there was a span of 16 bases. Germline-derived CDR1 and CDR2 are MNHEY and SVGAGI. The CDR3 nucleotides read TGTGCCAGCACCAGGGACTTGGTGGGCAATGAGCAGTTCTTC. The encoded protein is CASTRDLVGNEQFF.

The chain joins TRBV6-5 to TRBJ1-1, with 7 bases that match TRBD1. The germline V gene has CDR1 MNHEY and CDR2 SVGAGI. The ends lost 6 bases at V and 1 base at J; junction bases unmatched: 5. This CDR3 spans 14 amino acids. The CDR3 bases are TGTGCCAGCAGCACAGGGGACCAGAACACTGAAGCTTTCTTT. It codes for CASSTGDQNTEAFF.

The chain combines TRBV14 with TRBJ1-2, with 8 nucleotides matching TRBD1. Germline V gives CDR1 SGHDN, CDR2 FVKESK. After removal of 4 bases from V and 3 bases from J, the junction contained 4 bases not matched to a gene. The CDR3 is 14 amino acids. The CDR3 protein is CASSRQGKYYGYTF. The DNA for the CDR3 is TGTGCCAGCAGCCGACAGGGGAAGTACTATGGCTACACCTTC.

This chain links TRBV4-2 with TRBJ2-7, with 9 bases aligning to TRBD2. The CDR3 has 15 amino acids. Losses at the gene ends were 1 base for V and 5 bases for J; bases not matched to a gene: 6. Per the germline V gene, CDR1 is LGHNA and CDR2 is YNFKEQ. Here the CDR3 DNA reads TGTGCCAGCAGCCAAGGACAGCGGGAGGTCGACGAGCAGTACTTC. Protein sequence: CASSQGQREVDEQYF.

In this sample, this clone turned up once. The rearrangement joins TRBV19 to TRBJ2-5, with 7 nucleotides matching TRBD2. The assigned J gene may be wrong: the sequence end matches TRBJ2-7 better. Germline V lookup: CDR1 LNHDA, CDR2 SQIVND (reference sequence). The CDR3 totals 13 residues. CDR3 amino acids: CASSISGDYEQYF. CDR3 bases: TGTGCCAGTAGTATAAGCGGGGACTACGAGCAGTACTTC.

This chain joins TRBV28 and TRBJ1-6, with D possibly TRBD1 on 6 matching bases. The CDR3 totals 15 residues. V was pared by 7 bases and J by 7 bases, with 17 bases between. Germline CDR1 MDHEN, CDR2 SYDVKM. CDR3 sequence reads: CASTIQGRGNSPLHF. CDR3 bases: TGTGCCAGCACCATTCAGGGCAGGGGAAATTCACCCCTCCACTTT.

There are a few counts of this clone. V and J are TRBV19 and TRBJ1-2; 11 bases agree with TRBD1. This CDR3 is built from 13 residues. The germline V gene encodes CDR1 LNHDA and CDR2 SQIVND (reference sequence). Trimming took 10 bases from V and 6 from J; bases not matched to a gene: 7. The CDR3 DNA sequence: TGTGCCACCTTGAGGACAGGGGGCCATGGCTACACCTTC. It encodes CATLRTGGHGYTF.

The chain couples TRBV19 to TRBJ1-2; the match to TRBD1 covers 8 bases. The V and J ends lost 3 bases and 5 bases, in that order; junction bases with no gene match: 8. Germline V lookup: CDR1 LNHDA, CDR2 SQIVND (reference sequence). The CDR3 contains 15 residues. The CDR3 coding sequence is TGTGCCAGTAGTATGACCCTGGACAGGGCTTATGGCTACACCTTC. Its protein is CASSMTLDRAYGYTF.

The rearrangement uses TRBV19 and TRBJ1-2, with TRBD1 identical over 7 bases. The CDR3 consists of 14 residues. Germline V gene sequence: CDR1 LNHDA, CDR2 SQIVND (reference sequence). V dropped 9 bases and J dropped 3; count of bases not matched to a gene: 10. CDR3 amino acids: CASHQPGQDYGYTF. CDR3 sequence (DNA): TGTGCCAGCCATCAGCCCGGACAGGACTATGGCTACACCTTC.

Note on this clone: Other DNA sequences in the sample encode the same CDR3. The V gene is TRBV27, the J gene TRBJ1-1; D possibly corresponds to TRBD1 (5 bases). V dropped 6 bases and J dropped 3 bases, with 14 bases sitting between them. CDR3 size: 14 residues. Per germline, CDR1 MNHEY and CDR2 SMNVEV (reference sequence). CDR3 protein: CASSLLGGDTEAFF. For the CDR3, the DNA is TGTGCCAGCAGCCTCCTGGGAGGGGACACTGAAGCTTTCTTT.

The chain joins TRBV5-6 to TRBJ2-1; D possibly corresponds to TRBD2 (7 bases). V was cut by 0 bases and J by 5 bases, with 15 bases left in between. Germline V lookup: CDR1 SGHDT, CDR2 YYEEEE. The CDR3 runs to 16 residues. The CDR3 is CASSLVGGGADNEQFF. As DNA, the CDR3 is TGTGCCAGCAGCTTGGTTGGAGGGGGGGCGGACAATGAGCAGTTCTTC. The entire variable domain, with the rest obtained from reference TRBV5-6 and TRBJ2-1, is as follows: DAGVTQSPTHLIKTRGQQVTLRCSPKSGHDTVSWYQQALGQGPQFIFQYYEEEERQRGNFPDRFSGHQFPNYSSELNVNALLLGDSALYLCASSLVGGGADNEQFFGPGTRLTVL.

This chain links TRBV7-9 with TRBJ1-3; D gene uncertain. V was clipped by 4 bases and J by 0 bases, with 13 bases between them. CDR3 length equals 16 residues. Germline CDR1 is SEHNR and CDR2 is FQNEAQ (reference sequence). CDR3 region: CASSYREGVSGNTIYF. Here the CDR3 DNA reads TGTGCCAGCAGCTACCGGGAGGGCGTCTCTGGAAACACCATATATTTT.

The genes are TRBV13 and TRBJ1-1; D is uncertain. Germline V lookup: CDR1 PRHDT, CDR2 FYEKMQ (reference sequence). CDR3 size: 14 residues. The germline V and J ends were trimmed by 6 bases and 4 bases, with 15 bases remaining between them. The CDR3 region has the DNA TGTGCCAGCAGTTCATACCGGGGAGGCACTGAAGCTTTCTTT. Its translation: CASSSYRGGTEAFF.

This clone showed up just a few times. V usage is TRBV5-5 and J usage is TRBJ2-6; 7 bases are shared with TRBD1. Germline CDR1 reads SGHKS; CDR2 reads YYEKEE (reference sequence). V trimming: 4 bases; J trimming: 3 bases; junction bases outside the gene matches: 1. The CDR3 spans 14 residues. Here the CDR3 reads CASSRTGGANVLTF. CDR3 in DNA: TGTGCCAGCAGCCGGACAGGTGGGGCCAACGTCCTGACTTTC.

V and J are TRBV19 and TRBJ2-1; TRBD2 agrees at 13 bases. The ends lost 3 bases at V and 7 bases at J; junction bases unmatched: 3. Germline CDR1 and CDR2: LNHDA and SQIVND (reference sequence). CDR3 length: 15 amino acids. CDR3 DNA sequence: TGTGCCAGTAGTATCGGGACTAGCGGGATGAATGAGCAGTTCTTC. Translation: CASSIGTSGMNEQFF.

This clone is a singleton in its sample. The V gene is TRBV7-9, the J gene TRBJ2-5, with a possible D match to TRBD1 (6 bases). Germline CDR1 reads SEHNR; CDR2 reads FQNEAQ (reference sequence). The CDR3 extends over 13 amino acids. The V and J ends lost 3 bases and 5 bases respectively, with 10 bases between them. CDR3 coding DNA: TGTGCCAGCAGCTTCCCAGGGGTGGAGACCCAGTACTTC. As protein: CASSFPGVETQYF. Filled out from reference TRBV7-9 and TRBJ2-5, the complete variable domain reads DTGVSQNPRHKITKRGQNVTFRCDPISEHNRLYWYRQTLGQGPEFLTYFQNEAQLEKSRLLSDRFSAERPKGSFSTLEIQRTEQGDSAMYLCASSFPGVETQYFGPGTRLLVL.

This rearrangement joins TRBV7-9 to TRBJ2-1, with D maybe TRBD1 (5 bases). Trimming took 5 bases from V and 2 from J, leaving 16 bases between them. The CDR3 sequence is 16 residues long. Germline V lookup: CDR1 SEHNR, CDR2 FQNEAQ (reference sequence). The CDR3 reads CASSLGQGLAYNEQFF. The CDR3 nucleotides are TGTGCCAGCAGCCTCGGACAAGGCTTGGCCTACAATGAGCAGTTCTTC.

The J gene is TRBJ2-7, the V gene TRBV2, with 12 bases matching TRBD1. The CDR3 has 14 amino acids. The V gene end was trimmed by 8 bases and the J gene end by 5 bases; junction bases not matched to a gene: 7. The germline CDR1 and CDR2 sequences are SNHLY and FYNNEI. The CDR3 nucleotides are TGTGCCAGCGGCCGGGACAGGGGGCTGGACGAGCAGTACTTC. It translates to CASGRDRGLDEQYF.